The rows below give T cell receptor beta chains drawn from one sample of a study of blood T cell repertoires in COVID-19. Sequencing used immunoSEQ multiplex PCR; TCRdb keeps in-frame clones, though not all of them. This table holds approximately 200,000 clones, 70% to 85% found once. The sequencing input was peripheral blood. These receptors were obtained from a woman aged 45 to 65 with acute or convalescent COVID-19. Both conserved end residues are part of each CDR3. Each record gives: CDR3 DNA, CDR3 protein, clone size, D gene, V gene, J gene. D genes are given only for firm matches. Size tells how often a clone was seen (once, few, many) or the class of an expanded clone, and some rows leave it out.

TGCGCCAGCAGCTCCATAGCGGGGTCCCCAGATACGCAGTATTTT	CASSSIAGSPDTQYF	.	TRBD2	TRBV5-1	TRBJ2-3
TGTGCCAGCTCGGACGGCAGGGTCCGCTCTGGGGCCAACGTCCTGACTTTC	CASSDGRVRSGANVLTF	.	.	TRBV18	TRBJ2-6
TGCGCCAGCAGCTTGGCCCTCTCTGGAAACACCATATATTTT	CASSLALSGNTIYF	once	.	TRBV5-1	TRBJ1-3
TGTGCCAGCAGCCCCGACAGGGAGGACACTGAAGCTTTCTTT	CASSPDREDTEAFF	.	TRBD1	TRBV14	TRBJ1-1
TGTGCCAGCTCACCAGGGAGCGAGCAGTACTTC	CASSPGSEQYF	.	.	TRBV18	TRBJ2-7
TGTGCCAGCAGTTACGGGACAGGGTTGAGGCCTGGCTACACCTTC	CASSYGTGLRPGYTF	.	TRBD1	TRBV6-2/TRBV6-3	TRBJ1-2
TGTGCCAGCAGCCTCCACGGGAGTCACAATGAGCAGTTCTTC	CASSLHGSHNEQFF	.	.	TRBV7-9	TRBJ2-1
TGTGCCAGCAGCGTAGACAGGGTATCCACCGGGGAGCTGTTTTTT	CASSVDRVSTGELFF	.	.	TRBV9	TRBJ2-2
TGTGCCAGCAGTCCCTCTCGGGGGGGTTATGGCTACACCTTC	CASSPSRGGYGYTF	.	.	TRBV27	TRBJ1-2
TGTGCCATCAGTGAGACGCCACAGGGTGCCCACTATGGCTACACCTTC	CAISETPQGAHYGYTF	once	.	TRBV10-3	TRBJ1-2
TGTGCCAGCAGCGGGACAGATTATGGCTACACCTTC	CASSGTDYGYTF	many	TRBD1	TRBV5-6	TRBJ1-2
TGTGCCTGGAGTGGGGGGACAGGGCGGATCACCGGGGAGCTGTTTTTT	CAWSGGTGRITGELFF	many	TRBD1	TRBV30	TRBJ2-2
TGTGCCAGCAGTTTAAACTCTCTAAGGGGTGAAAAACTGTTTTTT	CASSLNSLRGEKLFF	.	.	TRBV27	TRBJ1-4
TGTGCCAGCAGCCACTCCGGGGAAGAAGGTGCAGCTTTCTTT	CASSHSGEEGAAFF	.	.	TRBV7-8	TRBJ1-1
TGTGCCAGCTCAGGAAGAGGGATTGCAACTAATGAAAAACTGTTTTTT	CASSGRGIATNEKLFF	.	.	TRBV18	TRBJ1-4
TGTGCCAGCAGGCCACAGGGACGGTCAAACACTGAAGCTTTCTTT	CASRPQGRSNTEAFF	.	.	TRBV28	TRBJ1-1
TGTGCCAGCAGCTATTGGACAGGGGGCGAAGCTTTCTTT	CASSYWTGGEAFF	.	TRBD1	TRBV11-2	TRBJ1-1
TGTGCCAGTAGTATCGCCCGAAGAGACTCCTACAATGAGCAGTTCTTC	CASSIARRDSYNEQFF	.	.	TRBV19	TRBJ2-1
TGTGCCAGCAGCTTGGACGGCCCTAGCTATGGCTACACCTTC	CASSLDGPSYGYTF	once	.	TRBV5-5	TRBJ1-2
TGCAGTGCTAGTGTCAGGAACACTGAAGCTTTCTTT	CSASVRNTEAFF	.	.	TRBV20-1	TRBJ1-1
TGTGCCAGCAGTTTAGGCGGGGGAGGAAACATTCAGTACTTC	CASSLGGGGNIQYF	once	TRBD2	TRBV28	TRBJ2-4
TGTGCCACCAGTCGAACTGCGGGAGGGATTAATGAGCAGTTCTTC	CATSRTAGGINEQFF	.	TRBD2	TRBV24-1	TRBJ2-1
TGTGCCAGCAGTTTTCAGGGCAGGGGCACCTACGAGCAGTACTTC	CASSFQGRGTYEQYF	.	.	TRBV27	TRBJ2-7
TGTGCCACCAGTGACCGCCCCCCCCGGACAGCTAACGGGGAGCTGTTTTTT	CATSDRPPRTANGELFF	.	.	TRBV24-1	TRBJ2-2
TGTGCCAGCAGCCTTTGGGGACAGAACTACAATGAGCAGTTCTTC	CASSLWGQNYNEQFF	.	TRBD1	TRBV7-2	TRBJ2-1
TGTGCCAGCAGTCTAAGCGGCAAAAACATTCAGTACTTC	CASSLSGKNIQYF	.	.	TRBV7-2	TRBJ2-4
TGTGCCAGCTTTGCTAGCGGGGGCACAGATACGCAGTATTTT	CASFASGGTDTQYF	.	TRBD2	TRBV27	TRBJ2-3
TGTGCCAGCTCAGAGGGACAGGGGAGGACTGAAGCTTTCTTT	CASSEGQGRTEAFF	.	TRBD1	TRBV18	TRBJ1-1
TGCGCCAGCAAAAACACCCAGGGCCATAATGAAAAACTGTTTTTT	CASKNTQGHNEKLFF	.	.	TRBV5-1	TRBJ1-4
TGTGCCTGGAGTTCGACTAGCGGCTACGAGCAGTACTTC	CAWSSTSGYEQYF	.	TRBD2	TRBV30	TRBJ2-7
TGTGCCACTAAACTAAGTAGCGGAACCTACGAGCAGTACTTC	CATKLSSGTYEQYF	few	.	TRBV24-1	TRBJ2-7
TGCGCCAGCAGCTTGGACTCTTTCAACGAGCAGTACTTC	CASSLDSFNEQYF	.	.	TRBV5-1	TRBJ2-7
TGTGCCAGCAGCTTCGGACTAGCGGGTTACAATGAGCAGTTCTTC	CASSFGLAGYNEQFF	.	TRBD2	TRBV11-2	TRBJ2-1
TGTGCCAGCTCACCGTTACAGGGGGTCCCCTATGGCTACACCTTC	CASSPLQGVPYGYTF	.	TRBD1	TRBV18	TRBJ1-2
TGTGCCAGCAGCCCACACCGGGGATTTCAAGAGACCCAGTACTTC	CASSPHRGFQETQYF	.	.	TRBV28	TRBJ2-5